This T cell receptor beta chain was found in a study of identical twins. Of note for this clonotype: What it recognizes is unknown.

V dropped 5 bases and J dropped 2 bases, with 29 bases sitting between them. The CDR3 consists of 20 residues. Germline CDR1 SGHAT, CDR2 FQDESV (reference sequence). TCRdb re-analysed the 5' RACE reads in MiXCR, keeping a single row per CDR3 protein. Of hundreds of thousands of distinct CDR3 sequences in the sample, 15% to 20% were seen once. Whole-study results and caveats: The more abundant beta clonotypes in cord blood had fewer insertions, and memory repertoires did not show this.

The same sample was also used in a study of T cells expressing NK-cell markers. That work states: Sorted T-cell subsets CD3+CD56+NKG2C+, CD3+CD56+NKG2C- and CD3+CD56-NKG2C+ were TCR beta-sequenced.

The source is a woman between 18 and 29 years old in good health. The chain joins TRBV11-1 to TRBJ2-3; maybe TRBD1 (7 bases). The sample was PBMCs. The DNA of the CDR3 is TGTGCCAGCAGCCTCCGGGACAGAGATTGGGGAGGTCCAAACACAGATACGCAGTATTTT. The encoded protein is CASSLRDRDWGGPNTDTQYF.